The 8 T cell receptor beta chains presented below share a single source sample, sequenced in a study of monozygotic twins with inflammatory bowel disease. Reprocessing the 5' RACE reads, TCRdb reports a single entry for every CDR3 protein and omits DNA. This sample's table has 150,000 to 200,000 distinct CDR3 sequences. Sequencing input: blood. These receptors were taken from a human donor with ulcerative colitis or Crohn's disease, or a healthy co-twin of an affected twin (not recorded which).

The V call is TRBV6-6, the J call TRBJ2-1; TCRdb designates TRBD1, a call that cannot be tested without DNA. The CDR3 has 14 residues. Germline CDR1 MNHNY, CDR2 SVGAGI (reference sequence). The CDR3 is CASTRDRAGNEQFF.

J is TRBJ1-2 and V is TRBV6-5. Germline assignment: CDR1 MNHEY and CDR2 SVGAGI. This CDR3 comprises 13 residues. The CDR3 reads CASSYSTEYGYTF.

The J gene is TRBJ2-7, the V gene TRBV4-1; TCRdb names TRBD2, which stays unverified in the absence of DNA. CDR3 length: 16 amino acids. Germline V CDR1 and CDR2: MGHRA, YSYEKL. The CDR3 region is CASSHQITSTGHEQYF.

The CDR3: CASSLRGLNTEALF. V usage is TRBV3-1 and J usage is TRBJ1-1; TCRdb's D gene call, TRBD1, goes unchecked for lack of DNA. The CDR3 spans 14 residues. CDR1 is LGHDT, CDR2 YNNKEL, per germline (reference sequence).

This chain connects TRBV7-2 to TRBJ1-6. CDR1 SGHTA and CDR2 FQGNSA come from the germline V gene. The CDR3 has 15 residues. CDR3 amino acids: CASSTPPSHNSPLHF.

The chain recombines TRBV5-1 with TRBJ1-1; the TCRdb D gene call, TRBD1, has no DNA to confirm it. CDR3 length: 16 residues. Germline V gene data show CDR1 as SGHRS and CDR2 as YFSETQ. CDR3 loop: CASSLEGNGGDTEAFF.

The gene calls are TRBV3-1 and TRBJ1-1; TCRdb proposes TRBD1, but this gene call is untestable without DNA. The germline CDR1 and CDR2 sequences are LGHDT and YNNKEL (reference sequence). The CDR3 totals 17 residues. The CDR3 region is CASSLRGPGIGNTEAFF.

The chain employs TRBV5-8 and TRBJ2-2; TCRdb's D gene call, TRBD2, goes unchecked for lack of DNA. Germline V gene data show CDR1 as SGHTS and CDR2 as YDEGEE. The CDR3 has 17 residues. The CDR3 spells CASSPELAGSGTGELFF.